The rows below give T cell receptor beta chains drawn from one sample of a study of monozygotic twins with cystic fibrosis. TCRdb's copy holds only in-frame clones and misses some; the assay was immunoSEQ multiplex PCR. The table includes 20,000 to 30,000 clones, roughly 96% detected once. The sample consisted of blood. These receptors came from a girl aged 2-10 years with cystic fibrosis. The CDR3 runs from the conserved cysteine through the conserved F or W. The D gene is left open where the match is weak. Rows give clone size only sometimes, using once, few, many, or a class for an expanded clone.

d_gene,v_gene,j_gene,abundance,CDR3nt,CDR3aa
TRBD2,TRBV28,TRBJ2-2,-,TGTGCCAGCAGTTTGTCAGCGGGAGTCACCGGGGAGCTGTTTTTT,CASSLSAGVTGELFF
-,TRBV25-1,TRBJ2-5,-,TGTGCCAGCAGTGATGGGGGCGCGGGAGAGACCCAGTACTTC,CASSDGGAGETQYF
TRBD2,TRBV7-8,TRBJ2-6,-,TGTGCCAGCTCCCTAGGCGGGAGGGCTCTCGGGGCCAACGTCCTGACTTTC,CASSLGGRALGANVLTF
TRBD2,TRBV18,TRBJ2-1,once,TGTGCCAGCTCCCTCGGGACTAGCGGTCTTCATGAGCAGTTCTTC,CASSLGTSGLHEQFF
-,TRBV25-1,TRBJ2-5,-,TGTGCCAGCAGTGAATTGGTTAGCGGCCAAGAGACCCAGTACTTC,CASSELVSGQETQYF
-,TRBV6-5,TRBJ1-1,-,TGTGCCAGCAACTCCGGGCCGATAAAATCCGAAGCTTTCTTT,CASNSGPIKSEAFF
-,TRBV13,TRBJ1-1,-,TGTGCCAGCTGTGCAGGACTGAACACTGAAGCTTTCTTT,CASCAGLNTEAFF
-,TRBV6-6,TRBJ2-3,-,TGTGCCACCGTGGGGGTAAACACAGATACGCAGTATTTT,CATVGVNTDTQYF
-,TRBV5-1,TRBJ2-7,-,TGCGCCAGCACCCCTGCGGGGATGGGGGCCTACGAGCAGTACTTC,CASTPAGMGAYEQYF
-,TRBV6-1,TRBJ1-3,-,TGTGCCAGCAGTGAGAACAGAGGAGGTACTGGGAACACCATATATTTT,CASSENRGGTGNTIYF
TRBD1,TRBV10-3,TRBJ1-5,-,TGTGCCATCAGTAGAACAGGGGGCGAGGAGCCCCAGCATTTT,CAISRTGGEEPQHF
-,TRBV28,TRBJ1-5,once,TGTGCCGGGGGACAATTTAGCAATCAGCCCCAGCATTTT,CAGGQFSNQPQHF
-,TRBV2,TRBJ2-1,-,TGTGCCAGCAGTGAATGGGGCCTCGAGGTTGAGCAGTTCTTC,CASSEWGLEVEQFF
-,TRBV11-2,TRBJ1-2,-,TGTGCCAGCAGCTCCCCGGTGGGCGATGGCTACACCTTC,CASSSPVGDGYTF
-,TRBV29-1,TRBJ2-7,-,TGCAGCGTTGAGGTCAGGGGCTACGAGCAGTACTTC,CSVEVRGYEQYF
-,TRBV6-1,TRBJ2-5,-,TGTGCCAGTATTGAAGAGACCCAGTACTTC,CASIEETQYF
TRBD1,TRBV29-1,TRBJ2-7,-,TGCAGCGTCCCCCGGGACAGAGAATTCTACGAGCAGTACTTC,CSVPRDREFYEQYF
TRBD1,TRBV29-1,TRBJ2-3,once,TGCAGCGTTAGGGACAGGGCAGTTCCCACAGATACGCAGTATTTT,CSVRDRAVPTDTQYF
-,TRBV4-1,TRBJ2-7,-,TGCGCCAGCAGCCAAGAATTTTGGTTCTACGAGCAGTACTTC,CASSQEFWFYEQYF
-,TRBV2,TRBJ1-5,-,TGTGCCAGCAGTGAAGGGTCAACTCCGACCCAGCATTTT,CASSEGSTPTQHF
-,TRBV6-1,TRBJ2-7,-,TGTGCCAGTTTACTGGGATCCGGGCAGTACTTC,CASLLGSGQYF
-,TRBV5-5,TRBJ1-1,few,TGTGCCAGCAGCTTGTGGAGGGGAGGGACTGAAGCTTTCTTT,CASSLWRGGTEAFF
-,TRBV5-5,TRBJ1-3,-,TGTGCCAGCAGTGCGCAGGGAATCTCTGGAAACACCATATATTTT,CASSAQGISGNTIYF
TRBD2,TRBV27,TRBJ2-7,-,TGTGCCAGCAGTATAACTGGACTAGCGGGGACCTACGAGCAGTACTTC,CASSITGLAGTYEQYF
-,TRBV19,TRBJ2-7,-,TGTGCCAGTAGTTACGTACATGAGGTTGCCTACGAGCAGTACTTC,CASSYVHEVAYEQYF
-,TRBV4-2,TRBJ1-3,-,TGTGCCAGCAGCCAAGATCTGGGGTCTGGAAACACCATATATTTT,CASSQDLGSGNTIYF
-,TRBV9,TRBJ2-1,-,TGTGCCAGCAGCGTAGGCAGGACCTACTACAATGAGCAGTTCTTC,CASSVGRTYYNEQFF
-,TRBV30,TRBJ1-5,-,TGTGCCTGGAGTCCCCTGGGTGCCCTTTTTCAGCCCCAGCATTTT,CAWSPLGALFQPQHF
-,TRBV28,TRBJ1-1,-,TGTGCCAGCAGTTTCCTGACAGGAGAAGCTTTCTTT,CASSFLTGEAFF
-,TRBV27,TRBJ2-7,once,TGTGCCAGCAGTTTCCTGGGTAGCTACGAGCAGTACTTC,CASSFLGSYEQYF
TRBD2,TRBV19,TRBJ2-2,-,TGTGCCAGTAGTATCTATAGCGGGAGGAACACCGGGGAGCTGTTTTTT,CASSIYSGRNTGELFF
-,TRBV6-5,TRBJ2-3,-,TGTGCCAGCAGTTACTCGTGGGAGCCAGATACGCAGTATTTT,CASSYSWEPDTQYF
-,TRBV7-2,TRBJ2-1,once,TGTGCCAGCAGCTTAATCGCAGGGCCATATGACTCCTACAATGAGCAGTTCTTC,CASSLIAGPYDSYNEQFF
-,TRBV5-1,TRBJ2-2,-,TGCGCCAGCAGCCCGACCACAGCCACCGGGGAGCTGTTTTTT,CASSPTTATGELFF
-,TRBV4-3,TRBJ2-4,-,TGCGCCAGCAGCCAAGATCTTAACCGCCTAGCCAAAAACATTCAGTACTTC,CASSQDLNRLAKNIQYF
TRBD1,TRBV7-2,TRBJ2-3,-,TGTGCCAGCAGCCCAAGGACAGGGGGCACCCTCACAGATACGCAGTATTTT,CASSPRTGGTLTDTQYF
TRBD2,TRBV9,TRBJ2-1,once,TGTGCCAGTACGAAGGGGACTAGAATTTTGGATGAGCAGTTCTTC,CASTKGTRILDEQFF
-,TRBV6-5,TRBJ2-1,-,TGTGCCAGCAGTTACTCGAGTTCTGCCCCCTACAATGAGCAGTTCTTC,CASSYSSSAPYNEQFF
-,TRBV27,TRBJ2-7,-,TGTGCCAGCAGTTTAGGGCAGTCCTACGAGCAGTACTTC,CASSLGQSYEQYF
-,TRBV4-3,TRBJ2-2,-,TGCGCCAGCAGCCAAGAGGGTAGCGGGAACACCGGGGAGCTGTTTTTT,CASSQEGSGNTGELFF